This record covers a single T cell receptor (beta chain). Its antigen is unknown. No clone much larger than this one lies a single base away; base qualities are absent. The sample originates from a study of T-cell memory formation after mild COVID-19 (dated by TCRdb to about 2021). Context from the whole study: TCR sequence clusters from the two donors were largely donor specific. Longitudinal TCRalpha and TCRbeta repertoire sequencing tracked T-cell clones expanding and contracting after mild COVID-19 in a couple of donors. The cohort was made up of two young adult volunteers, one female and one male, who were previously healthy.

Ficoll-Paque density gradient centrifugation was the method used to isolate PBMCs. Study-wide findings and limitations: The detection of some responding clones in pre-infection memory suggests that pre-existing cross-reactive memory T cells joined the SARS-CoV-2 response. SARS-CoV-2 specificity of the second-wave clones peaking on day 37 was not confirmed. Contracting CD4+ clones turned up mainly in the CM and EM memory subsets, whereas EMRA was where CD8+ clones were enriched. The study covered only a couple of mild cases, and larger cohorts including severe cases with pre-infection samples were considered necessary. Clones contracting from day 15 to 85 had balanced CD4/CD8 phenotypes, while a second wave expanding from day 15 to 37 was biased towards CD4+.

TCRdb names Illumina NovaSeq 6000 as the instrument used. TCRalpha and TCRbeta cDNA libraries were built by 5'RACE with constant-segment primers, adding sample barcodes and unique molecular identifiers. Trizol reagent was used to extract RNA from every sample. Libraries were amplified in two PCR steps, with a second sample barcode and Illumina TruSeq adapters added in the second step. Sequencing of libraries was performed on an Illumina NovaSeq with 2 x 150 bp paired-end reads. For the original study's pipeline: With migec v1.2.7, reads were demultiplexed and then collapsed into UMI-guided consensus sequences. With mixcr v2.1.11, UMI consensuses were aligned to TRA and TRB V and J templates and assembled into clonotypes. A clonotype was counted as expanded or contracted only if both edgeR and NoisET called the change significant, with noise models trained on biological replicates. edgeR calls used a false discovery rate-adjusted p below 0.01 and a log2 fold-change threshold of 1. PCA with hierarchical clustering of max-normalized trajectories of the 1000 most abundant clonotypes was used as exploratory dynamics analysis. Separately sequenced CD4+ and CD8+ repertoires were used to assign the CD4 or CD8 phenotype of responding clones. The public reads were quality trimmed at Q25 with fastp and then assembled into clones with MiXCR by TCRdb, keeping productive beta chains. Duplicate CDR3 protein sequences are folded into a single record with the most common DNA and genes. The V and J calls shown here were made by TCRdb, not taken from the authors' results. The table for this sample lists about 440,000 distinct CDR3 sequences; about 20% of them were counted only once. Together, the top ten hold approximately 8.4% of the sample.

The CDR3 has 14 amino acids, counting the end cysteine and phenylalanine. Only the CDR3 DNA is retained, 42 bases long and in frame from the first base. CDR1 SGHRS and CDR2 YFSETQ were looked up in the germline V gene. The germline V and J ends show losses of 4 bases and 7 bases respectively, and no gene match explains 3 bases of the junction. This receptor was obtained from an adult woman who had mild COVID-19 (a few samples of this study predate the infection). The sample titles of this study are shuffled in the database, so cell type and time point are left out; the donor was told from shared clones. Recombination connected TRBV5-1 to TRBJ2-3; 13 bases in the middle match TRBD2. The sequenced sample consisted of PBMCs or a T cell subset sorted from them (not recorded which). The CDR3 reads as follows: CASSLGLAGHTQYF. The nucleotides read TGCGCCAGCAGCCTGGGACTAGCGGGACATACGCAGTATTTT.